The source of this T cell receptor beta chain is a study of OX40 agonist ivuxolimab in advanced cancers. Some clones are missing from TCRdb's copy, which holds only in-frame ones; the method was immunoSEQ multiplex PCR. Here the sample spans 35,000 to 40,000 clones, around 90% being singletons. This clone has only a few counts. This CDR3 is 12 amino acids long. V dropped 8 bases and J dropped 6 bases, with 13 bases sitting between them. CDR1 is SNHLY, CDR2 FYNNEI, per germline. The J gene is TRBJ1-2, the V gene TRBV2; a possible D gene is TRBD1 (5 bases). This receptor was obtained from an adult with an advanced solid tumor such as melanoma, head and neck, liver or kidney cancer. Here the sequenced sample was CD4+ or CD8+ T cells sorted from blood, taken in a trial of the OX40 agonist ivuxolimab. The CDR3: CASVWGVNGYTF. The CDR3, as DNA: TGTGCCAGCGTCTGGGGGGTTAATGGCTACACCTTC.